This TCR beta chain was recovered during a study of T cells in Graves' hyperthyroidism and ophthalmopathy. Many counts were recorded for this clonotype. RNA transcripts were the template for amplifying TCR beta CDR3 regions. HTBI primers were employed in a first-round RT-PCR of the TCR CDR3. MiXCR, run by TCRdb on the multiplex PCR reads, gives a single entry per CDR3 protein. The data show roughly 260,000 distinct CDR3 sequences, 14% to 15% seen once. The CDR3 consists of 17 residues. The germline V gene has CDR1 SGHAT and CDR2 FQNNGV. The V end lost 4 bases, the J end lost 0 bases, and 19 bases lay between the germline ends.

Sequencing was done on a sample of blood. The source of this sequence is a woman aged 40 to 50 with Graves' hyperthyroidism that later progressed to Graves' ophthalmopathy. The J gene is TRBJ2-7, the V gene TRBV11-2; weak D call: TRBD2 (6 bases). In DNA form, the CDR3 reads TGTGCCAGCAGCTCAATCAAGAGGAGGGGAAGCTCCTACGAGCAGTACTTC. Translating it yields CASSSIKRRGSSYEQYF.